This entry lists 2 T cell receptor beta chains sequenced from one sample in a study of T cells in Graves' hyperthyroidism and ophthalmopathy. It was RNA transcripts that yielded the amplified TCR beta CDR3 regions. HTBI primers were employed in a first-round RT-PCR of the TCR CDR3. TCRdb passed the multiplex PCR reads through MiXCR, listing each CDR3 protein once. Of fewer than 250,000 distinct CDR3 sequences listed, around 25% are singletons. Material for sequencing was blood. The origin of the receptors is a woman in her thirties or forties with Graves' ophthalmopathy.

The rearrangement joins TRBV28 to TRBJ2-7; D possibly uses TRBD1 or TRBD2 (5 bases each). The CDR3 is 14 residues long. Trimming took 7 bases from V and 0 from J, leaving 13 bases between them. Germline V gene sequence: CDR1 MDHEN, CDR2 SYDVKM. The CDR3 protein is CASKVVGVSYEQYF. As DNA, the CDR3 is TGTGCCAGCAAGGTGGTGGGGGTCTCCTACGAGCAGTACTTC.

In this sample, this clonotype turned up a few times. This may come from a read error, since a much larger clone is one base off. J is TRBJ1-2 and V is TRBV28; weak D call: TRBD1 (5 bases). Germline values: CDR1 MDHEN, CDR2 SYDVKM. The CDR3 has 15 residues. CDR3 in amino acids: CVSSLSSSRVKGYTF. CDR3 DNA sequence: TGTGTCAGCAGTTTATCGTCTAGCAGGGTGAAAGGCTACACCTTC.